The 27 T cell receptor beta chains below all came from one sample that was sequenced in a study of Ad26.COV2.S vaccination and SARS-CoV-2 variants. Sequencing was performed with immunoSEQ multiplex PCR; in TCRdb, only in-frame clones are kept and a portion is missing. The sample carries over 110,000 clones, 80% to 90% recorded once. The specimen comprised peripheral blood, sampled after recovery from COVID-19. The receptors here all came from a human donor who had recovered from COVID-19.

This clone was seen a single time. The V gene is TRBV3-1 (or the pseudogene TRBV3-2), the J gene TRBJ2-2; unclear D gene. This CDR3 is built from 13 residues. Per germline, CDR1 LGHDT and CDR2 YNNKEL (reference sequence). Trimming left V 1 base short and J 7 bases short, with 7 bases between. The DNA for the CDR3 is TGTGCCAGCAGCCAAGGTTGGGGCGGGGAGCTGTTTTTT. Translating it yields CASSQGWGGELFF.

For the CDR3, the DNA is TGTGCCAGCAGCTTTCAGGGACTAGCGGGGGCCTATGAGCAGTTCTTC. Its protein product is CASSFQGLAGAYEQFF. The chain has TRBV13 and TRBJ2-1; 14 nucleotides line up with TRBD2. J gave up 8 bases and V 3 bases, and 6 bases lay outside the gene matches. Germline assignment: CDR1 PRHDT and CDR2 FYEKMQ (reference sequence). The CDR3 has 16 residues.

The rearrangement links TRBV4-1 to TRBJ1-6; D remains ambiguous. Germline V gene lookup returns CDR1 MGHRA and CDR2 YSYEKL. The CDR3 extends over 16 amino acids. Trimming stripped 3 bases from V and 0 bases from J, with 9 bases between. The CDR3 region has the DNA TGCGCCAGCAGCCAGGCGGGGAGCTCCTATAATTCACCCCTCCACTTT. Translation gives CASSQAGSSYNSPLHF.

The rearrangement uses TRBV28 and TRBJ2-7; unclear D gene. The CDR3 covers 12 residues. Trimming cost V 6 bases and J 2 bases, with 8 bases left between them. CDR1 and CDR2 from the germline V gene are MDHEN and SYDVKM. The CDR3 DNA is TGTGCCAGCAGCCTGACTGCCTACGAGCAGTACTTC. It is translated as CASSLTAYEQYF.

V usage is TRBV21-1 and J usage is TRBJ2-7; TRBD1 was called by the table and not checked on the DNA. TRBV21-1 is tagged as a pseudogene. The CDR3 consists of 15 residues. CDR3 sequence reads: CASSETPRQGYEQYF. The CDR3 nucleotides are TGTGCCAGCAGCGAAACGCCGCGACAGGGCTACGAGCAGTACTTC.

The CDR3 DNA sequence: TGCGCCAGCAGCCAAGCTCTAGTGTCCTACAATGAGCAGTTCTTC. Encoded protein: CASSQALVSYNEQFF. The V gene is TRBV4-1, the J gene TRBJ2-1; D gene unclear. Deletions cut 1 base from V and 1 base from J, with 8 bases between. This CDR3 has 15 residues. Germline loops: CDR1 MGHRA, CDR2 YSYEKL.

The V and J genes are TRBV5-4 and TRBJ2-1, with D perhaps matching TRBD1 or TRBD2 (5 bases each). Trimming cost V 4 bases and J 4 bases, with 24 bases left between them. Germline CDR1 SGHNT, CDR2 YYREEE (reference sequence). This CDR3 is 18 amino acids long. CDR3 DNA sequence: TGTGCCAGCAGCCCCACGGGGCTCCACTCATTGGGATACAATGAGCAGTTCTTC. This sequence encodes CASSPTGLHSLGYNEQFF.

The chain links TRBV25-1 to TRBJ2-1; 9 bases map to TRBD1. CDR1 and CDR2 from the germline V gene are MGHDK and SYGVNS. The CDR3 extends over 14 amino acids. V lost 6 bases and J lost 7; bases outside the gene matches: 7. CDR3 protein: CASSPGQGRNEQFF. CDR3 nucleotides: TGTGCCAGCAGCCCGGGACAGGGAAGAAATGAGCAGTTCTTC.

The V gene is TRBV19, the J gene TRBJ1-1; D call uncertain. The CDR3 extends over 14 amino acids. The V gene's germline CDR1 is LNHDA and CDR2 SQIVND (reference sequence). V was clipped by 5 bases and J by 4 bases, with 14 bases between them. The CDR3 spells CASSLWASSTEAFF. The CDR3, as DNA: TGTGCCAGTAGTTTATGGGCCTCGAGCACTGAAGCTTTCTTT.

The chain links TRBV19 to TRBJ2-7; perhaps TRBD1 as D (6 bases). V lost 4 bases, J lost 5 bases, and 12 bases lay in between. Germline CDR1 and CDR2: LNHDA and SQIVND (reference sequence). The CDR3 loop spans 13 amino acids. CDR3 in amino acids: CASSKVQGNEQYF. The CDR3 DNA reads TGTGCCAGTAGTAAAGTACAGGGTAACGAGCAGTACTTC.

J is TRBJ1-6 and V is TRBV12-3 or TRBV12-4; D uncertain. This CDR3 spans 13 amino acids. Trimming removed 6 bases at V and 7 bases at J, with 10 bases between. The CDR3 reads CASRSTRNSPLHF. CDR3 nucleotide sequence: TGTGCCAGCAGGTCGACGAGGAATTCACCCCTCCACTTT.

This CDR3 is CASSLRGSNEKLFF. The DNA of the CDR3 is TGTGCCAGCAGTCTGAGGGGGAGTAATGAAAAACTGTTTTTT. The rearrangement links TRBV28 to TRBJ1-4, with D possibly being TRBD1 (6 bases). From germline, CDR1 is MDHEN and CDR2 SYDVKM. Trimming took 5 bases from V and 4 from J, leaving 11 bases between them. The CDR3 has 14 residues. The full variable domain, with the rest looked up from reference TRBV28 and TRBJ1-4, is DVKVTQSSRYLVKRTGEKVFLECVQDMDHENMFWYRQDPGLGLRLIYFSYDVKMKEKGDIPEGYSVSREKKERFSLILESASTNQTSMYLCASSLRGSNEKLFFGSGTQLSVL.

The chain's CDR3 is CASRNPGLAETQYF. Written as DNA, the CDR3 is TGTGCCAGCCGGAACCCGGGACTAGCGGAGACCCAGTACTTC. The chain couples TRBV3-1 (or the pseudogene TRBV3-2) to TRBJ2-5; 10 nucleotides line up with TRBD2. CDR1 and CDR2 from the germline V gene are LGHDT and YNNKEL (reference sequence). This CDR3 contains 14 residues. The V gene end was trimmed by 8 bases and the J gene end by 5 bases; junction bases not matched to a gene: 8.

The chain's CDR3 is CASSSQTGSSQFF. CDR3 DNA: TGTGCCAGCAGCTCGCAGACAGGCTCTTCCCAGTTCTTC. The rearrangement links TRBV11-2 to TRBJ2-1; D perhaps matches TRBD1 (6 bases). Trimming removed 4 bases from V and 13 bases from J, with 17 bases in between. The CDR3 totals 13 residues. The V gene's germline CDR1 is SGHAT and CDR2 FQNNGV.

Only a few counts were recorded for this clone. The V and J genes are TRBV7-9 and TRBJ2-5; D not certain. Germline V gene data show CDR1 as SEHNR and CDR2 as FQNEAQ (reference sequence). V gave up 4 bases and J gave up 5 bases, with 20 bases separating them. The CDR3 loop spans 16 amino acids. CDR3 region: CASSSTGFGYPETQYF. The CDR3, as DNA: TGTGCCAGCAGCTCAACTGGGTTTGGTTATCCGGAGACCCAGTACTTC.

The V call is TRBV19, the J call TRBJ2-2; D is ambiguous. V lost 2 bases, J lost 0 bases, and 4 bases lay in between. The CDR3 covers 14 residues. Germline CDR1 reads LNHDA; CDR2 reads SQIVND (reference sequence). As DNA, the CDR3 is TGTGCCAGTAGTATAACAGCGAACACCGGGGAGCTGTTTTTT. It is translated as CASSITANTGELFF.

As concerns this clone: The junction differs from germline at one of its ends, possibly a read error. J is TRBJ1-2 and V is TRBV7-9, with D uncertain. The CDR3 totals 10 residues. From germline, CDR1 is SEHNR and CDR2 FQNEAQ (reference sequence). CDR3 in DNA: TGTGCCAGCAGACCCCGGGTCCGCGCCTTC. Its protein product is CASRPRVRAF.

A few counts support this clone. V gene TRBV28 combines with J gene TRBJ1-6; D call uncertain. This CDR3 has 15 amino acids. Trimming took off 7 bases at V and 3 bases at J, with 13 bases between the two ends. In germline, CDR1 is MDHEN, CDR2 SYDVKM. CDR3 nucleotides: TGTGCCAGCACCCTAGTCGGCGGCTATAATTCACCCCTCCACTTT. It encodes CASTLVGGYNSPLHF.

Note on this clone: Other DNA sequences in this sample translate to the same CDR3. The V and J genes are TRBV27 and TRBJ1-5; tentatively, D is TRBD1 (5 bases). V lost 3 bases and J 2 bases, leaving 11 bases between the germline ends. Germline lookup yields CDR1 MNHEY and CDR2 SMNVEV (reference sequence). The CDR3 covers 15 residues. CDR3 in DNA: TGTGCCAGCAGTTTGGGTCCGGGGGGCAATCAGCCCCAGCATTTT. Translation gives CASSLGPGGNQPQHF.

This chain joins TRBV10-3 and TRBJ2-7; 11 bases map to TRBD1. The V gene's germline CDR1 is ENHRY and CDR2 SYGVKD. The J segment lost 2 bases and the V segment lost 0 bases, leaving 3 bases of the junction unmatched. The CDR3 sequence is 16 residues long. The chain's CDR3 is CAISESLGQGAYEQYF. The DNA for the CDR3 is TGTGCCATCAGTGAGTCCCTGGGACAGGGGGCCTACGAGCAGTACTTC.

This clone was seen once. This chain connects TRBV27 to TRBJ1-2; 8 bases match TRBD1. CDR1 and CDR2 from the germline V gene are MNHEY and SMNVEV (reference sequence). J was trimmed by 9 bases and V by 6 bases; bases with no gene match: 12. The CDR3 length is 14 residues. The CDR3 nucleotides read TGTGCCAGCAGCTCGACAGGGGAGTATAGGAGCTACACCTTC. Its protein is CASSSTGEYRSYTF.

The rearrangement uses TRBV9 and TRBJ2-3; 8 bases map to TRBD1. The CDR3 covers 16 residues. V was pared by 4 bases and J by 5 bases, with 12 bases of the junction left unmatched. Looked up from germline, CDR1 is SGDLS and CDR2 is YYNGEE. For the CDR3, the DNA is TGTGCCAGCAGCCCTGCCCCCCAGGGGGCGAGAGATACGCAGTATTTT. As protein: CASSPAPQGARDTQYF. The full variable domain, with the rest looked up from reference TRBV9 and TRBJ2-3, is DSGVTQTPKHLITATGQRVTLRCSPRSGDLSVYWYQQSLDQGLQFLIQYYNGEERAKGNILERFSAQQFPDLHSELNLSSLELGDSALYFCASSPAPQGARDTQYFGPGTRLTVL.

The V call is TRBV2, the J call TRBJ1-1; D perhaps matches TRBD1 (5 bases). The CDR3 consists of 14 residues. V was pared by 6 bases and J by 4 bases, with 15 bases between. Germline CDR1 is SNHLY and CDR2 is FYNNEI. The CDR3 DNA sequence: TGTGCCAGCAGATTTCAGGGACTTCCCACTGAAGCTTTCTTT. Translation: CASRFQGLPTEAFF.

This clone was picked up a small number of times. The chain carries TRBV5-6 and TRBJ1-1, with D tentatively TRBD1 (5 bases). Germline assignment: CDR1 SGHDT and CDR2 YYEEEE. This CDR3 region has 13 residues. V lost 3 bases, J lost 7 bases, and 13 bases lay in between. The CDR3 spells CASSSLVGGEAFF. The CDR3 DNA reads TGTGCCAGCAGCTCCCTGGTGGGGGGTGAAGCTTTCTTT.

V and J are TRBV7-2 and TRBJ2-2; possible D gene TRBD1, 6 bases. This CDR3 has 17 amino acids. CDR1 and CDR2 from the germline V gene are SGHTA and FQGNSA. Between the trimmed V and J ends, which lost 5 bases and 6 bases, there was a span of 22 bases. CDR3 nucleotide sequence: TGTGCCAGCAGCCCAAGCCTTCAGGGACATCGGGCCGGGGAGCTGTTTTTT. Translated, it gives CASSPSLQGHRAGELFF.

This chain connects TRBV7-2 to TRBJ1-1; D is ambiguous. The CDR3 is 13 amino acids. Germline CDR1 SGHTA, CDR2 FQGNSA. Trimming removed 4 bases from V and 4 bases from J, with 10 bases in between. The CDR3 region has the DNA TGTGCCAGCAGCTGGCCGACCGGCACTGAAGCTTTCTTT. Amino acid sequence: CASSWPTGTEAFF.

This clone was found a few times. The CDR3 sequence: CASRGVRLAKNIQYF. The DNA of the CDR3 is TGTGCCAGCAGAGGGGTCCGACTAGCCAAAAACATTCAGTACTTC. V gene TRBV28 combines with J gene TRBJ2-4, with D possibly matching TRBD1 (5 bases). The germline V gene has CDR1 MDHEN and CDR2 SYDVKM. Deletions cut 6 bases from V and 0 bases from J, with 12 bases between. The CDR3 has 15 amino acids.